Listed below are T cell receptor beta chains from one sample, sequenced in a study of blood T cell repertoires in COVID-19. Method: immunoSEQ multiplex PCR; TCRdb's copy keeps in-frame clones and lacks some. The sample yields a few hundred thousand clones, about 87% seen once. What was sequenced was PBMCs or T cells enriched from blood (not recorded which). The receptor source for this set is a man in his thirties or forties who had recovered from COVID-19. The CDR3 runs from the conserved cysteine through the conserved F or W. D genes are given only for firm matches. The size field is filled for only some rows; it gives once, few, many or a size class.

DNA,CDR3,size,V,D,J
TGTGCCAGCAGCTTAGACAGGGAGGAGCAGTACTTC,CASSLDREEQYF,once,TRBV7-2,.,TRBJ2-7
TGTGCCAGCAGCTTAGAGCAGGGGGTTCTTGGGGCCAACGTCCTGACTTTC,CASSLEQGVLGANVLTF,.,TRBV5-5,TRBD1,TRBJ2-6
TGTGCCTGGAGTATGACAGGGGGTGGCCATCAGCCCCAGCATTTT,CAWSMTGGGHQPQHF,.,TRBV30,TRBD1,TRBJ1-5
TGCGCCAGCAGTGGAGGCCCAGGGGAGACCCAGTACTTC,CASSGGPGETQYF,.,TRBV10-1,.,TRBJ2-5
TGTGCCAGCAGCTGGATGGACAGGGCAAATCAGCCCCAGCATTTT,CASSWMDRANQPQHF,.,TRBV5-6,TRBD1,TRBJ1-5
TGTGCCAGCAGCTTAGTCAGGGCCGGGGGCACTGAAGCTTTCTTT,CASSLVRAGGTEAFF,.,TRBV11-2,.,TRBJ1-1
TGTGCCAGCAGCGTAGCGTACAGCTCTAACACTGAAGCTTTCTTT,CASSVAYSSNTEAFF,.,TRBV9,.,TRBJ1-1
TGTGCCAGCAGTGGGGTCTTGTACAAGGCGGTAAGTCAGCCCCAGCATTTT,CASSGVLYKAVSQPQHF,.,TRBV25-1,.,TRBJ1-5
TGTGCCAGCAGCTTAGCGGGACAGCCTCCCTATGGCTACACCTTC,CASSLAGQPPYGYTF,.,TRBV7-8,TRBD1,TRBJ1-2
TGTGCCAGTCGTCTCGGGACAGGGGGAAACAATGAGCAGTTCTTC,CASRLGTGGNNEQFF,.,TRBV27,TRBD1,TRBJ2-1
TGTGCCAGCAGCTTAGTCCCAACAGGCAGCTCCTACAATGAGCAGTTCTTC,CASSLVPTGSSYNEQFF,.,TRBV7-2,.,TRBJ2-1
TGCGCCAGCAGCCAAGGACAGGGGGTAATCGAAAAACTGTTTTTT,CASSQGQGVIEKLFF,.,TRBV4-3,TRBD1,TRBJ1-4
TGTGCCAGCAGCCATGACACACGAAGCCAAGAGACCCAGTACTTC,CASSHDTRSQETQYF,.,TRBV7-9,.,TRBJ2-5
TGTGCCAGTTCGACAGGGGCCTCAGGAGATTACGAGCAGTACTTC,CASSTGASGDYEQYF,.,TRBV19,TRBD1,TRBJ2-7
TGTGCCAGTAGTATAGGACAGGGCCTCTTCGTTGGTGGCTACACCTTC,CASSIGQGLFVGGYTF,once,TRBV19,TRBD1,TRBJ1-2
TGCGCCAGCAGCCAAGATTGGGGGCCGAGCAATCAGCCCCAGCATTTT,CASSQDWGPSNQPQHF,.,TRBV4-3,.,TRBJ1-5
TGCGCCAGCAGTGGGTCGGGACAGGGGCCACTGGGCGGGGAGCTGTTTTTT,CASSGSGQGPLGGELFF,.,TRBV10-2,TRBD1,TRBJ2-2
TGCGCCAGCAGCCAAGATCAAGGAGCTTACGGATTTACCTACGAGCAGTACTTC,CASSQDQGAYGFTYEQYF,.,TRBV4-1,.,TRBJ2-7
TGTGCCTGCGGACAAACCGCAGGGGCCGGGGAGCTGTTTTTT,CACGQTAGAGELFF,.,TRBV30,.,TRBJ2-2
TGTGCCAGCAGTCCTCCATCCACGAGCTCTGGAAACACCATATATTTT,CASSPPSTSSGNTIYF,.,TRBV2,.,TRBJ1-3
TGTGCCAGCAGCCAAGATTCGGGGACAGGTACAAATCAGCCCCAGCATTTT,CASSQDSGTGTNQPQHF,.,TRBV3-1/TRBV3-2,TRBD1,TRBJ1-5